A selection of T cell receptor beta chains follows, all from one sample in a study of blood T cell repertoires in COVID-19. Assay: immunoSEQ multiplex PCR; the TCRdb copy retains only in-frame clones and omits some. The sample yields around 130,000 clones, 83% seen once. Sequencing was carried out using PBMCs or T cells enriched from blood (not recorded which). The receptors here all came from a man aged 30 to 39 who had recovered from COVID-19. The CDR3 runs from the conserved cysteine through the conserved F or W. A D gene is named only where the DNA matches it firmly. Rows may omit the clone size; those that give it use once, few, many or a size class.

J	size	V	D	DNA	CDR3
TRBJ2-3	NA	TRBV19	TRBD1	TGTGCCAGTAGTAGGGAACTAGGGCCAGGGGGCGCGGATACGCAGTATTTT	CASSRELGPGGADTQYF
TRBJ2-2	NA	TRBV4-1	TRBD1	TGCGCCAGCAGCTCCGGGACAGGGGACCCCGGGGAGCTGTTTTTT	CASSSGTGDPGELFF
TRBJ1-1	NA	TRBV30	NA	TGTGCCTGGAGTGTGGTGGTGAGCACTGAAGCTTTCTTT	CAWSVVVSTEAFF
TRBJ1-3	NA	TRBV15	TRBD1	TGTGCCACCAGCAGATTCGCGGACAGGGGAGCTGGAAACACCATATATTTT	CATSRFADRGAGNTIYF
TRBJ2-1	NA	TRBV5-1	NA	TGCGCCAGCAGCTTGGGAGGTCAACGTAGAATCGATGAGCAGTTCTTC	CASSLGGQRRIDEQFF
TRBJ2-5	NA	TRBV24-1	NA	TGTGCCACCAGTGCCGGAGGGCAAGAGACCCAGTACTTC	CATSAGGQETQYF
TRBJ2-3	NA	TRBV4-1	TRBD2	TGCGCCAGCAGCCAAGCTCCCAAACTAGCGGGAGGAGATACGCAGTATTTT	CASSQAPKLAGGDTQYF
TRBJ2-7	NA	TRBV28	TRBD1	TGTGCCAGCAGTCTCCCCGGGACAGGATCCTACGAGCAGTACTTC	CASSLPGTGSYEQYF
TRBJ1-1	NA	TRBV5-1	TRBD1	TGCGCCAGCAGCTTGACCGGGACAGGGGAGGGGAACACTGAAGCTTTCTTT	CASSLTGTGEGNTEAFF
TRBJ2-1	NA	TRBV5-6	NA	TGTGCCAGCAGCTCAGGGACTTTTGGTTATTCTAATGAGCAGTTCTTC	CASSSGTFGYSNEQFF
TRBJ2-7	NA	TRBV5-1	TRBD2	TGCGCCAGCCAAAGCGGGAGCTACTCCTACGAGCAGTACTTC	CASQSGSYSYEQYF
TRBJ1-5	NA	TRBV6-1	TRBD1	TGTGCCAGCACCGTAACAGGGGGCAATCAGCCCCAGCATTTT	CASTVTGGNQPQHF
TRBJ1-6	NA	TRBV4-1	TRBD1	TGCGCCAGCAGCCAAGATCGGGACAGGGGTAATTCACCCCTCCACTTT	CASSQDRDRGNSPLHF
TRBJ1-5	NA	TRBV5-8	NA	TGTGCCAGCAGCCGGGGTGGCTACCAGCCCCAGCATTTT	CASSRGGYQPQHF
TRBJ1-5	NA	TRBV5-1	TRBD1	TGCGCCAGCAGCCCCGACAGGGGTGAACAGCCCCAGCATTTT	CASSPDRGEQPQHF
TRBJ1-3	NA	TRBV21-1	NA	TGTGCCAGCAGCAGGACAGGGGTCGGAAACACCATATATTTT	CASSRTGVGNTIYF
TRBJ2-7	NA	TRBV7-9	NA	TGTGCCAGCAGCGCCACAGGGCGCGAGCAGTACTTC	CASSATGREQYF
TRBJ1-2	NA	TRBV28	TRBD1	TGTGCCAGCAGCCAAGGACAGGGGGCATTCTATGGCTACACCTTC	CASSQGQGAFYGYTF
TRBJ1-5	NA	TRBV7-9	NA	TGTGCCAGCAGCTGGGGGGAGGGTGGAAGGAGCAATCAGCCCCAGCATTTT	CASSWGEGGRSNQPQHF
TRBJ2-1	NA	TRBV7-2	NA	TGTGCCAGCGCTATCTCCTACAATGAGCAGTTCTTC	CASAISYNEQFF
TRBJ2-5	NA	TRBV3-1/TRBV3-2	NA	TGTGCCAGCAGCCAAGAAGGACTCCTGCAAGAGACCCAGTACTTC	CASSQEGLLQETQYF
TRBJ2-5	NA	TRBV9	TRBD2	TGTGCCAGCAGCGCCTCCAGCGGGGACCGCCAAGAGACCCAGTACTTC	CASSASSGDRQETQYF
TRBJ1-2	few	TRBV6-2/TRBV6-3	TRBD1	TGTGCCAGCAGTCCCTCCGGGACAGGGCGTGGCTACACCTTC	CASSPSGTGRGYTF
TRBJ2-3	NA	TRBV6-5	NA	TGTGCCAGCAGCCGCCCGGGGACATATACAGATACGCAGTATTTT	CASSRPGTYTDTQYF
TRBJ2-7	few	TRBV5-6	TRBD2	TGTGCCAGCAGCTTGTGGGCGGGAGGCGCCTACGAGCAGTACTTC	CASSLWAGGAYEQYF
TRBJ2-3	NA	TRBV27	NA	TGTGCCAGCAGTTTATCGTACGGGGGGCAAGATACGCAGTATTTT	CASSLSYGGQDTQYF
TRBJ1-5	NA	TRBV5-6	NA	TGTGCCAGCAGTTCACGGACAGCGGCATCTGGGCCCCAGCATTTT	CASSSRTAASGPQHF
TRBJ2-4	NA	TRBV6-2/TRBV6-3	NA	TGTGCCAGCAGTTTCCTGGGGCCAAACATTCAGTACTTC	CASSFLGPNIQYF
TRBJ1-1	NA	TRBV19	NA	TGTGCCAGTAGTGGCCGCACCGCAATTGGCCCTGAAGCTTTCTTT	CASSGRTAIGPEAFF
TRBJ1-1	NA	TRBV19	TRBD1	TGTGCCAGTACCCCGGACAGGGGTAGGACTGAAGCTTTCTTT	CASTPDRGRTEAFF
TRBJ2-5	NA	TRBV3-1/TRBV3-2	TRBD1	TGTGCCAGCAGCCAAGATCTGGGACAGCTAGGTGAGACCCAGTACTTC	CASSQDLGQLGETQYF
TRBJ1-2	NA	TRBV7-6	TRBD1	TGTGCCAGCAGCCCAGGGGGACAGGCGGACGAAGGCTACACCTTC	CASSPGGQADEGYTF
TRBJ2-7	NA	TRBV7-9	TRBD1	TGTGCCAGCAGCTCGGGACAGTCAGTCGAGCAGTACTTC	CASSSGQSVEQYF
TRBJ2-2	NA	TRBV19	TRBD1	TGTGCCAGTAGCCCGGGACAGGGGAACACCGGGGAGCTGTTTTTT	CASSPGQGNTGELFF
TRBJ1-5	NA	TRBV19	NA	TGTGCCAGTAGTCCAGGGGTTGACCAGCCCCAGCATTTT	CASSPGVDQPQHF
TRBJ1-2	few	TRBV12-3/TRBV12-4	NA	TGTGCCAGCAGTAACGTACTGGGCTACACCTTC	CASSNVLGYTF
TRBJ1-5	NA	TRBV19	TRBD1	TGTGCCAGTAGTTGGACAGGCGACAATCAGCCCCAGCATTTT	CASSWTGDNQPQHF
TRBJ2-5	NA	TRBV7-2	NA	TGTGCCAGCAGCTTCCAAGGCGGAGAAGAGACCCAGTACTTC	CASSFQGGEETQYF
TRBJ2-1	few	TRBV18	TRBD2	TGTGCCAGCTCATCAAATAGCGGGAGGTGGGGATTTGAGCAGTTCTTC	CASSSNSGRWGFEQFF
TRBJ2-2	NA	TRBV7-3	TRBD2	TGTGCCAGCAGCCCTGGGACTAGCGGGAGCGAGGACACCGGGGAGCTGTTTTTT	CASSPGTSGSEDTGELFF
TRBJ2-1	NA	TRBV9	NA	TGTGCCAGCAGCGTAGGGGGAGCGTACAATGAGCAGTTCTTC	CASSVGGAYNEQFF
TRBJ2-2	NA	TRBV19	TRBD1	TGTGCCAGTAGTAGACCGGACAGGGCCGCCGGGGAGCTGTTTTTT	CASSRPDRAAGELFF
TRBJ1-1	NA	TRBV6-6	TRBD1	TGTGCCAGCAGGCGAGGGGGCCCCCGGCCTGAAGCTTTCTTT	CASRRGGPRPEAFF
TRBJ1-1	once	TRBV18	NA	TGTGCCAGCTCAGATAGACAGGTTCATGAAGCTTTCTTT	CASSDRQVHEAFF
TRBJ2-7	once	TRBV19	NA	TGTGCCAGTAGTCCCGCCACCAGCTCCTACGAGCAGTACTTC	CASSPATSSYEQYF